This T cell receptor beta chain was recovered during a study of blood T cell repertoires in COVID-19. The repertoire was sequenced with immunoSEQ multiplex PCR; TCRdb's copy has only in-frame clones and lacks some. In the table there are more than 95,000 clones, roughly 84% of which are singletons. V dropped 5 bases and J dropped 6; count of bases not matched to a gene: 7. Germline V gene sequence: CDR1 SGHRS, CDR2 YFSETQ. CDR3 size: 13 residues. Sequencing used peripheral blood. This receptor was taken from a human donor in a cohort sampled during active or convalescent COVID-19. V usage is TRBV5-1 and J usage is TRBJ1-1, with 7 nucleotides matching TRBD1. CDR3 bases: TGCGCCAGCAGGGCAGGGGGAATGGCTGAAGCTTTCTTT. Amino acids: CASRAGGMAEAFF.